This record concerns one T cell receptor (beta chain) sequence. These data originate in a study of regulatory T cells in long-lasting Graves disease. Trimming took 6 bases from V and 4 from J; bases not matched to a gene: 11. Germline CDR1 reads MDHEN; CDR2 reads SYDVKM. There are 16 residues in the CDR3. The time point: newly diagnosed GD, antithyroid drugs for less than 3 months. Isolated PBMC RNA provided the starting material for the TCR library. Construction of the TCR beta libraries employed iRepertoire HTBI primers in conjunction with Arm-PCR of CDR3 regions. TCRdb processed the multiplex PCR reads anew with MiXCR; each CDR3 protein has one entry. The table records roughly 560,000 distinct CDR3 sequences, about 16% of them present only once. The same data also went into a second study, on T cells in Graves' hyperthyroidism and ophthalmopathy.

This specimen was peripheral blood mononuclear cells (PBMCs), taken at new diagnosis, from a patient treated with antithyroid drugs. The chain is built from TRBV28 and TRBJ1-2; 10 bases fit TRBD1. This TCR derives from a woman aged 40 to 65 with Graves disease. The CDR3 DNA is TGTGCCAGCAGATACCTTGGGACAGGGGCAGGCTATGGCTACACCTTC. This codes for CASRYLGTGAGYGYTF.